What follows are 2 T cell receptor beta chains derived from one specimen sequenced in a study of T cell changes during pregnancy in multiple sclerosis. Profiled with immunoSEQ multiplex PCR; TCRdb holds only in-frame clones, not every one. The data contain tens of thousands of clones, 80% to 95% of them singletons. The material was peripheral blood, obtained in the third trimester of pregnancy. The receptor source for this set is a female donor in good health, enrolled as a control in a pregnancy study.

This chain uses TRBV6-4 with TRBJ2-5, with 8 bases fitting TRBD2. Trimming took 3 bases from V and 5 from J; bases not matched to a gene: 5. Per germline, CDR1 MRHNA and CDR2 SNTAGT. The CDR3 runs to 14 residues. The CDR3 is CASSERGGMETQYF. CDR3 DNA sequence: TGTGCCAGCAGTGAACGGGGGGGCATGGAGACCCAGTACTTC.

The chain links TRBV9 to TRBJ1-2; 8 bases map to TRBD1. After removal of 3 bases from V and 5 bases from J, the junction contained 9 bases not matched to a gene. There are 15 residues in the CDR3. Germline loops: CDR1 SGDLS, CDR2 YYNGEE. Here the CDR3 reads CASSDSGGARYGYTF. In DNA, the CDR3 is TGTGCCAGCAGCGACTCAGGGGGCGCGAGATATGGCTACACCTTC.